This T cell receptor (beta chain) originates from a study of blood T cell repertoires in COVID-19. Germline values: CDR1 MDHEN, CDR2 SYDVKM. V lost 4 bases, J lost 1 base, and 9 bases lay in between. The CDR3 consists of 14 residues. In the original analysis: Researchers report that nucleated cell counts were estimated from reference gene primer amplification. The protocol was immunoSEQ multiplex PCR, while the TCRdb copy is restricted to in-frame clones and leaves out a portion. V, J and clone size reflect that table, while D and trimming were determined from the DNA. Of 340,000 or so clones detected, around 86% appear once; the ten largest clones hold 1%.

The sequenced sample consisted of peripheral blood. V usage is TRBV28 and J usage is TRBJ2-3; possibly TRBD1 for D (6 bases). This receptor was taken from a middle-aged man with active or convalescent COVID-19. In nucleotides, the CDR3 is TGTGCCAGCAGTTCCAGGACAGGCACAGATACGCAGTATTTT. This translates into CASSSRTGTDTQYF.